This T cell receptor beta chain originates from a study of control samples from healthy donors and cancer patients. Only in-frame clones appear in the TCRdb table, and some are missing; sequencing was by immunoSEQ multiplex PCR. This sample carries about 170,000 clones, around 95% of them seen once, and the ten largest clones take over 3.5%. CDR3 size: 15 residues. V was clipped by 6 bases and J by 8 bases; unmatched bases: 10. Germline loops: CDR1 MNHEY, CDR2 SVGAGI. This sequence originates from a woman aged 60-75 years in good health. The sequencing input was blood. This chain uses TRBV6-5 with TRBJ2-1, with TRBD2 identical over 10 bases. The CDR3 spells CASSLSGGAIDEQFF. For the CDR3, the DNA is TGTGCCAGCAGCCTCAGCGGGGGGGCCATCGATGAGCAGTTCTTC.